A single sample is the source of the 8 T cell receptor beta chains below, sequenced in a study of cytomegalovirus exposure and HLA in healthy donors. In the PCR, 60 Vbeta and 13 Jbeta primers were used. The protocol was immunoSEQ multiplex PCR, while the TCRdb copy is restricted to in-frame clones and leaves out a portion. Found here are roughly 180,000 clones, 70% to 90% of them singletons; the top ten hold about 2.4%. The sequencing sample was made of PBMCs. All receptors come from a male donor in good health and CMV-seronegative.

J is TRBJ2-7 and V is TRBV7-3, with TRBD1 identical over 7 bases. V shed 5 bases and J 2 bases; nucleotides not matched to a gene: 9. Germline assignment: CDR1 SGHTA and CDR2 FQGTGA. The CDR3 length is 15 residues. CDR3 DNA: TGTGCCAGCAGCGAACAGGGGTTGGTTGCCTACGAGCAGTACTTC. Translated: CASSEQGLVAYEQYF.

The chain carries TRBV6-6 and TRBJ2-3; 10 bases are shared with TRBD1. This CDR3 contains 14 residues. Germline lookup yields CDR1 MNHNY and CDR2 SVGAGI (reference sequence). With V trimmed by 4 bases and J by 5 bases, 3 bases remained unmatched. CDR3: CASSSGQGVDTQYF. The CDR3 coding sequence is TGTGCCAGCAGTTCCGGACAGGGGGTAGATACGCAGTATTTT.

This chain joins TRBV27 and TRBJ2-7; possible D gene TRBD1, 5 bases. This CDR3 comprises 14 residues. Germline CDR1 is MNHEY and CDR2 is SMNVEV (reference sequence). V was clipped by 5 bases and J by 3 bases, with 14 bases between them. This CDR3 reads CASSTIRQLYEQYF. CDR3 sequence (DNA): TGTGCCAGCAGTACGATACGACAGCTCTACGAGCAGTACTTC.

This sequence joins TRBV19 and TRBJ2-7, with 12 bases lining up with TRBD2. CDR1 and CDR2 (germline): LNHDA, SQIVND (reference sequence). Germline trimming cut 5 bases from V and 4 bases from J; bases unmatched to any gene: 6. The length of the CDR3 is 15 residues. As DNA, the CDR3 is TGTGCCAGTAGTGTCACTAGCGGGGGGAAATACGAGCAGTACTTC. The encoded protein is CASSVTSGGKYEQYF.

This chain links TRBV7-2 with TRBJ2-7, with D tentatively TRBD2 (6 bases). This CDR3 is built from 15 residues. Germline lookup yields CDR1 SGHTA and CDR2 FQGNSA. Trimming stripped 1 base from V and 2 bases from J, with 12 bases between. This CDR3 is CASSLGVAETYEQYF. In nucleotides, the CDR3 is TGTGCCAGCAGCTTAGGGGTAGCGGAAACCTACGAGCAGTACTTC.

This chain connects TRBV5-1 to TRBJ1-2; a possible D gene is TRBD1 (6 bases). The V gene lost 3 bases and the J gene lost 8 bases, with 20 bases spanning the gap. CDR3 length: 15 residues. Germline assignment: CDR1 SGHRS and CDR2 YFSETQ. The CDR3 coding sequence is TGCGCCAGCAGCTCAAACCTAAGGGGCGGACAGGGCTACACCTTC. Translating gives CASSSNLRGGQGYTF.

The V and J genes are TRBV7-2 and TRBJ2-1; 12 bases are shared with TRBD2. The CDR3 sequence is 16 residues long. Trimming removed 5 bases from V and 10 bases from J; junction bases left unmatched: 12. Germline-derived CDR1 and CDR2 are SGHTA and FQGNSA. CDR3 in amino acids: CASSVRTSGTVGEQFF. Written as DNA, the CDR3 is TGTGCCAGCAGCGTCCGGACTAGCGGGACCGTGGGAGAGCAGTTCTTC.

This chain joins TRBV11-2 and TRBJ2-2, with 7 bases identical to TRBD1. CDR3 length equals 16 residues. V lost 1 base, J lost 1 base, and 3 bases stayed unmatched. Germline loops: CDR1 SGHAT, CDR2 FQNNGV. The CDR3 is CASSLAYRGNTGELFF. CDR3 sequence (DNA): TGTGCCAGCAGCTTAGCATACAGGGGGAACACCGGGGAGCTGTTTTTT.